The 7 T cell receptor beta chains listed next were all sequenced from one sample in a study of blood T cell repertoires in COVID-19. The repertoire was sequenced with immunoSEQ multiplex PCR; TCRdb's copy has only in-frame clones and lacks some. The sample includes roughly 300,000 clones, 65% to 90% seen only once; the top ten take over 9.5%. Specimen: PBMCs or T cells enriched from blood (not recorded which). These receptors came from a young woman who had recovered from COVID-19.

The chain joins TRBV5-4 to TRBJ1-6; D not resolved. V lost 1 base and J lost 13, with 15 bases in between. This CDR3 is 14 amino acids long. Germline V gene lookup returns CDR1 SGHNT and CDR2 YYREEE (reference sequence). The CDR3 nucleotides read TGTGCCAGCAGCTTGAAGGGATCCACGGGGCCCCTCCACTTT. Protein: CASSLKGSTGPLHF.

This clone occurred once. This sequence joins TRBV12-3 or TRBV12-4 and TRBJ1-3; 7 bases are a match to TRBD1. V dropped 6 bases and J dropped 4; count of bases not matched to a gene: 3. CDR3 length: 13 residues. This CDR3 reads CASSRGGGNTIYF. CDR3 in DNA: TGTGCCAGCAGCCGAGGGGGCGGAAACACCATATATTTT.

The chain recombines TRBV9 with TRBJ2-3, with 9 bases identical to TRBD1. V lost 4 bases and J lost 5; bases outside the gene matches: 11. The V gene's germline CDR1 is SGDLS and CDR2 YYNGEE. This CDR3 is built from 16 residues. The CDR3 is CASSSHPGQGGDTQYF. The CDR3 DNA reads TGTGCCAGCAGCTCCCATCCGGGACAGGGAGGAGATACGCAGTATTTT.

The rearrangement links TRBV5-1 to TRBJ1-3, with D possibly matching TRBD1 (6 bases). Trimming left V 4 bases short and J 2 bases short, with 10 bases between. The CDR3 spans 14 residues. Germline V lookup: CDR1 SGHRS, CDR2 YFSETQ. The CDR3 loop reads CASSLGGTGNTIYF. DNA of the CDR3: TGCGCCAGCAGCCTAGGGGGTACTGGAAACACCATATATTTT. Filled out from reference TRBV5-1 and TRBJ1-3, the complete variable domain reads KAGVTQTPRYLIKTRGQQVTLSCSPISGHRSVSWYQQTPGQGLQFLFEYFSETQRNKGNFPGRFSGRQFSNSRSEMNVSTLELGDSALYLCASSLGGTGNTIYFGEGSWLTVV.

The chain has TRBV7-8 and TRBJ1-2; 12 positions match TRBD1. CDR3 length equals 18 residues. CDR1 SGHVS and CDR2 FQNEAQ come from the germline V gene. V lost 5 bases and J lost 4; bases outside the gene matches: 14. The CDR3 DNA is TGTGCCAGCAGCCCTGGGACAGGGGGCGTCGGGGGAATCTATGGCTACACCTTC. This codes for CASSPGTGGVGGIYGYTF.

This clone was counted a few times. The J gene is TRBJ2-5, the V gene TRBV5-1; 7 bases match TRBD1. The CDR3 is 17 amino acids. Per the germline V gene, CDR1 is SGHRS and CDR2 is YFSETQ. V was pared by 3 bases and J by 2 bases, with 13 bases of the junction left unmatched. The CDR3 DNA reads TGCGCCAGCAGCTATTCTTTCACCGGGACAGCTCAAGAGACCCAGTACTTC. It yields the protein CASSYSFTGTAQETQYF.

The chain couples TRBV5-8 to TRBJ2-3, with 10 bases that match TRBD2. V shed 1 base and J 2 bases; nucleotides not matched to a gene: 7. There are 17 residues in the CDR3. In germline, CDR1 is SGHTS, CDR2 YDEGEE. CDR3 nucleotide sequence: TGTGCCAGCAGCTTGAAACTAGCGGGGCCCTACACAGATACGCAGTATTTT. It is translated as CASSLKLAGPYTDTQYF.